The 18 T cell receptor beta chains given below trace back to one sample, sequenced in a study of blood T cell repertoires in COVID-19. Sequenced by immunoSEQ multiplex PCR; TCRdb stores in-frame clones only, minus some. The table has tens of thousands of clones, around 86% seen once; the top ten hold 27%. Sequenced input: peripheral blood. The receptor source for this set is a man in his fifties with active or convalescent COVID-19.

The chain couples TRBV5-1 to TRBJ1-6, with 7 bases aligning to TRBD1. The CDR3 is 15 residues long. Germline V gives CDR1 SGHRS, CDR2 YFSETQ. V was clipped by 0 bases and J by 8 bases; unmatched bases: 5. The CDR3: CASSLEGALDSPLHF. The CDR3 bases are TGCGCCAGCAGCTTGGAGGGGGCTCTTGATTCACCCCTCCACTTT.

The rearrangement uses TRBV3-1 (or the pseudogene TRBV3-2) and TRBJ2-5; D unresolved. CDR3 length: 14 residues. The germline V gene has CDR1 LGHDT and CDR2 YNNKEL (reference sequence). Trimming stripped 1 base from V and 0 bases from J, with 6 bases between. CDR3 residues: CASSQVADQETQYF. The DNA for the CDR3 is TGTGCCAGCAGCCAAGTTGCGGACCAAGAGACCCAGTACTTC.

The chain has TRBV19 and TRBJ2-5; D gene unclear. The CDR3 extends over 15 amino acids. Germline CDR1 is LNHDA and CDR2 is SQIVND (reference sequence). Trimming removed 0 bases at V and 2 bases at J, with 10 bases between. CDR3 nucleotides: TGTGCCAGTAGTATAGATTTAGGAGTACAAGAGACCCAGTACTTC. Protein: CASSIDLGVQETQYF. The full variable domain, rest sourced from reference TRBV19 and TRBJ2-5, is DGGITQSPKYLFRKEGQNVTLSCEQNLNHDAMYWYRQDPGQGLRLIYYSQIVNDFQKGDIAEGYSVSREKKESFPLTVTSAQKNPTAFYLCASSIDLGVQETQYFGPGTRLLVL.

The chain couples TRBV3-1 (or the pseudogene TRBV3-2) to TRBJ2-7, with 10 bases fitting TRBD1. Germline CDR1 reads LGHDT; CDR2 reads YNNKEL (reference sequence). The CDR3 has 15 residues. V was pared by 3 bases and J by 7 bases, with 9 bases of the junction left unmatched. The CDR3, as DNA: TGTGCCAGCAGCCAGGGGACAGGGGCCGTTTGGGAGCAGTACTTC. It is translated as CASSQGTGAVWEQYF.

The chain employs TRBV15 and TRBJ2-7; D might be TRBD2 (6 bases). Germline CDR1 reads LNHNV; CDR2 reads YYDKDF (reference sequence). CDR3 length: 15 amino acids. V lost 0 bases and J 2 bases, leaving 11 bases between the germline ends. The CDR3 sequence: CATSRDSGRTYEQYF. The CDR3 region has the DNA TGTGCCACCAGCAGAGATAGCGGCAGAACCTACGAGCAGTACTTC.

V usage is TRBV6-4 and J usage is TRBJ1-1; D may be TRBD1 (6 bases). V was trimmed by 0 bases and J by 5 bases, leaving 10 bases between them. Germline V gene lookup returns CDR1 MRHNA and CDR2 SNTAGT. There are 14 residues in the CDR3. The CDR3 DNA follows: TGTGCCAGCAGTGACTCGAGGGGGAAAACTGAAGCTTTCTTT. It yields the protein CASSDSRGKTEAFF.

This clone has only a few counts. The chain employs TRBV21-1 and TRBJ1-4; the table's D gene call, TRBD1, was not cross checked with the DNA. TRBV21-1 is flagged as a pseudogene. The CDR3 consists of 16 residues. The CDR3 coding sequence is TGTGCCAGCAGCCCCCGACAGGGGGCAACTAATGAAAAACTGTTTTTT. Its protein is CASSPRQGATNEKLFF.

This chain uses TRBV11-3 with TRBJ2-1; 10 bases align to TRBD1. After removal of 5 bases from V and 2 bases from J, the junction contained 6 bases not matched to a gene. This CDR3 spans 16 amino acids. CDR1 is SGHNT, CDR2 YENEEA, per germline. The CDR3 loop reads CASSPRQGAAYNEQFF. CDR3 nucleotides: TGTGCCAGCAGCCCCCGACAGGGGGCCGCCTACAATGAGCAGTTCTTC.

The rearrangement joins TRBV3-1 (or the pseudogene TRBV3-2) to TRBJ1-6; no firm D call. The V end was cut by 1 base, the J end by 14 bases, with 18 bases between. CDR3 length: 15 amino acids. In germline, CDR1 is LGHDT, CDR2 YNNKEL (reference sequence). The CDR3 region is CASSQGLTSSFTLHF. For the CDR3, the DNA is TGTGCCAGCAGCCAAGGTTTAACTTCTAGTTTCACCCTCCACTTT.

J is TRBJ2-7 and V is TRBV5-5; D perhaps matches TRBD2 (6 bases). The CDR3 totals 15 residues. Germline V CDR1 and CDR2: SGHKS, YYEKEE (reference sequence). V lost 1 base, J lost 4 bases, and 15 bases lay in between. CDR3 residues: CASSLIGGRGYEQYF. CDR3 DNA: TGTGCCAGCAGCTTGATTGGAGGGAGAGGATACGAGCAGTACTTC.

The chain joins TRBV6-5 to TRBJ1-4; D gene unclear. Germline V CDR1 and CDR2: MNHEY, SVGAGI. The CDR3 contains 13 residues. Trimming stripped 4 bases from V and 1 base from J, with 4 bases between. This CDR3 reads CASSWRTNEKLFF. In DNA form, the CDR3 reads TGTGCCAGCAGTTGGAGAACTAATGAAAAACTGTTTTTT.

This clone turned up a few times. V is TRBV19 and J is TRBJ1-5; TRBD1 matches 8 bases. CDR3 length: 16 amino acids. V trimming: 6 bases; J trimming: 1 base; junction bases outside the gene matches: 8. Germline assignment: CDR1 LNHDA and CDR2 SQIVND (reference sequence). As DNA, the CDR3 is TGTGCCAGTAGACGACAGGGGAATAGGAGCAATCAGCCCCAGCATTTT. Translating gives CASRRQGNRSNQPQHF.

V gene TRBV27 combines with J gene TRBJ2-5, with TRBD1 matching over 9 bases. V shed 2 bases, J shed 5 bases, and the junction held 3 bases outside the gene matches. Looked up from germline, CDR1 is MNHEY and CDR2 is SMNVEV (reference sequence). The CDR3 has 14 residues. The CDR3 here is CASSLGTGSETQYF. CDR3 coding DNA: TGTGCCAGCAGTTTAGGGACAGGGAGTGAGACCCAGTACTTC.

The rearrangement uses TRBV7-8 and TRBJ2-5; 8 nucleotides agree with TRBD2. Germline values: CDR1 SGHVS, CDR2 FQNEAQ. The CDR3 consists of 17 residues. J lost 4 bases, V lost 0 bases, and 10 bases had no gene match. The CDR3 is CASSLALGGVYRETQYF. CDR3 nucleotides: TGTGCCAGCAGCTTAGCGCTCGGGGGGGTGTACCGAGAGACCCAGTACTTC.

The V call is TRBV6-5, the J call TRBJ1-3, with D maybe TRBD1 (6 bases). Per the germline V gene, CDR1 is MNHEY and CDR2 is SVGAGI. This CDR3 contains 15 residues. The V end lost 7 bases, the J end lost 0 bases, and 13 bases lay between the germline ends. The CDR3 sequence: CASIKTGISGNTIYF. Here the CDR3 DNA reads TGTGCCAGCATCAAAACAGGGATCTCTGGAAACACCATATATTTT.

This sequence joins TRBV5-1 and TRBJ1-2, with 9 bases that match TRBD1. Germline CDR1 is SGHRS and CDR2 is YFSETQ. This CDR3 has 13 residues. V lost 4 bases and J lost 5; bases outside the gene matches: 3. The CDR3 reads CASSPGQGYGYTF. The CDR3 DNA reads TGCGCCAGCAGCCCGGGACAGGGATATGGCTACACCTTC.

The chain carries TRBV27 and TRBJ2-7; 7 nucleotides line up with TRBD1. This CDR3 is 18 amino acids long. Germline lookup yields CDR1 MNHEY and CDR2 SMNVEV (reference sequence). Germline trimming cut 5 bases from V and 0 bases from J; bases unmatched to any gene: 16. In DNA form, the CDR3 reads TGTGCCAGCAGTAAATCCGGGACAGTCCCCAATCACTCCTACGAGCAGTACTTC. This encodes CASSKSGTVPNHSYEQYF.

The DNA for the CDR3 is TGTGCCAGCAGCCATAATTTAAGGTATGGCGGGAGAACCCATGAGCAGTTCTTC. Translated: CASSHNLRYGGRTHEQFF. V usage is TRBV28 and J usage is TRBJ2-1; 7 nucleotides agree with TRBD2. Germline CDR1 is MDHEN and CDR2 is SYDVKM. J was trimmed by 8 bases and V by 6 bases; bases with no gene match: 22. The CDR3 has 18 amino acids.